The 32 T cell receptor beta chains listed next were all sequenced from one sample in a study of cytomegalovirus exposure and HLA in healthy donors. PCR used 60 Vbeta primers and 13 Jbeta primers. Sequencing used immunoSEQ multiplex PCR; TCRdb keeps in-frame clones, though not all of them. The table records around 120,000 clones, around three quarters of them present only once. Material for sequencing was PBMCs. These receptors were obtained from a woman aged 60 to 75 in good health and CMV-seropositive.

Here the CDR3 reads CASSLVASGADTQYF. The CDR3 bases are TGTGCCAGCAGCTTAGTAGCTAGCGGGGCAGATACGCAGTATTTT. The chain links TRBV7-3 to TRBJ2-3, with 9 bases aligning to TRBD2. The CDR3 consists of 15 residues. V dropped 2 bases and J dropped 4; count of bases not matched to a gene: 4. Germline V CDR1 and CDR2: SGHTA, FQGTGA.

This chain joins TRBV10-3 and TRBJ1-6; possibly TRBD1 for D (6 bases). This CDR3 has 13 amino acids. Trimming shortened V by 8 bases and J by 9 bases, and 14 bases separated the two germline ends. Per the germline V gene, CDR1 is ENHRY and CDR2 is SYGVKD. CDR3 amino acids: CAILQGMGSPLHF. The CDR3 DNA is TGTGCCATCCTACAGGGAATGGGTTCACCCCTCCACTTT.

The J gene is TRBJ2-7, the V gene TRBV11-2; TRBD1 matches 7 bases. This CDR3 region has 16 residues. Germline trimming cut 3 bases from V and 0 bases from J; bases unmatched to any gene: 8. Germline V lookup: CDR1 SGHAT, CDR2 FQNNGV. CDR3 in DNA: TGTGCCAGCAGCTTCGCCGTTCGGGACAGCTCCTACGAGCAGTACTTC. This translates into CASSFAVRDSSYEQYF.

The chain has TRBV18 and TRBJ2-7; 9 bases line up with TRBD2. The CDR3 length is 16 residues. Germline CDR1 is KGHSH and CDR2 is LQKENI. Unmatched junction bases numbered 4, after V lost 0 bases and J lost 1 base. CDR3 sequence: CASSPPGLATSYEQYF. The DNA of the CDR3 is TGTGCCAGCTCACCACCGGGACTAGCTACTTCCTACGAGCAGTACTTC.

This chain connects TRBV7-9 to TRBJ1-6; D is undetermined. Germline V gene data show CDR1 as SEHNR and CDR2 as FQNEAQ (reference sequence). Trimming left V 0 bases short and J 5 bases short, with 11 bases between. The CDR3 sequence is 16 residues long. CDR3 DNA sequence: TGTGCCAGCAGCTTAGCGGCGGGAGCGGATAATTCACCCCTCCACTTT. Encoded protein: CASSLAAGADNSPLHF.

J is TRBJ2-7 and V is TRBV19; 7 bases are shared with TRBD2. V trimming: 1 base; J trimming: 3 bases; junction bases outside the gene matches: 0. The germline gives CDR1 LNHDA, CDR2 SQIVND (reference sequence). The CDR3 loop spans 13 amino acids. CDR3 residues: CASSIAGGYEQYF. DNA for the CDR3: TGTGCCAGTAGTATAGCGGGGGGCTACGAGCAGTACTTC.

This chain uses TRBV9 with TRBJ1-2; D is unclear. Between the trimmed V and J ends, which lost 4 bases and 7 bases, there was a span of 14 bases. The CDR3 is 13 amino acids. CDR1 is SGDLS and CDR2 is YYNGEE in the germline V gene. As DNA, the CDR3 is TGTGCCAGCAGCCCCCGCCTTCCGGGTGGCTACACCTTC. This codes for CASSPRLPGGYTF.

The chain links TRBV10-3 to TRBJ2-3; 8 bases are a match to TRBD2. Germline V CDR1 and CDR2: ENHRY, SYGVKD. Trimming removed 10 bases from V and 0 bases from J; junction bases left unmatched: 6. The CDR3 is 14 amino acids. In nucleotides, the CDR3 is TGTGCCAGCGGGGGGTCAGCTAGCACAGATACGCAGTATTTT. Residues: CASGGSASTDTQYF.

The rearrangement links TRBV7-9 to TRBJ2-7, with TRBD2 matching over 7 bases. With 4 bases clipped from V and 4 bases from J, the junction kept 10 bases outside the gene matches. CDR3 length: 15 residues. Looked up from germline, CDR1 is SEHNR and CDR2 is FQNEAQ (reference sequence). CDR3 sequence reads: CASSSFFGGGYEQYF. The CDR3 DNA is TGTGCCAGCAGCTCGTTTTTTGGGGGGGGGTACGAGCAGTACTTC.

The J gene is TRBJ1-2, the V gene TRBV27; 12 nucleotides match TRBD1. Trimming at V came to 7 bases and at J to 2 bases, leaving 11 bases not matched to a gene. The CDR3 runs to 17 residues. CDR1 is MNHEY, CDR2 SMNVEV, per germline (reference sequence). CDR3 sequence reads: CASTPRRGQGANYGYTF. In DNA, the CDR3 is TGTGCCAGCACCCCCCGGAGGGGACAGGGGGCGAACTATGGCTACACCTTC.

The rearrangement uses TRBV2 and TRBJ1-6, with TRBD1 identical over 10 bases. J gave up 10 bases and V 4 bases, and 4 bases lay outside the gene matches. The CDR3 contains 14 residues. Germline V CDR1 and CDR2: SNHLY, FYNNEI. In DNA form, the CDR3 reads TGTGCCAGCAGTGGCGACAGGGGGCGATCACCCCTCCACTTT. It yields the protein CASSGDRGRSPLHF.

The chain employs TRBV10-1 and TRBJ2-3; D is perhaps TRBD1 (6 bases). This CDR3 contains 16 residues. V was cut by 3 bases and J by 1 base, with 14 bases left in between. CDR1 and CDR2 from the germline V gene are WNHNN and SYGVQD (reference sequence). CDR3 sequence reads: CASSDGGRGGTDTQYF. The CDR3 DNA reads TGCGCCAGCAGTGATGGGGGCCGAGGTGGCACAGATACGCAGTATTTT.

The V and J genes are TRBV10-3 and TRBJ2-7, with D perhaps matching TRBD2 (5 bases). Germline V gene sequence: CDR1 ENHRY, CDR2 SYGVKD. V dropped 7 bases and J dropped 5 bases, with 9 bases sitting between them. This CDR3 spans 11 amino acids. The CDR3 bases are TGTGCCATCAACGAGGGCCACGAGCAGTACTTC. The encoded protein is CAINEGHEQYF.

In its sample, this clone was seen a few times. V and J are TRBV7-9 and TRBJ2-1; 12 bases are a match to TRBD2. CDR1 and CDR2 (germline): SEHNR, FQNEAQ (reference sequence). CDR3 length equals 15 residues. With V trimmed by 5 bases and J by 5 bases, 4 bases remained unmatched. The CDR3 DNA is TGTGCCAGCAGCCTATGGACTAGCGGGGACAATGAGCAGTTCTTC. Translating gives CASSLWTSGDNEQFF.

This clone was observed a few times. The rearrangement joins TRBV19 to TRBJ2-7; 8 bases align to TRBD1. The CDR3 contains 13 residues. The trim removed 6 bases at V and 5 bases at J, leaving 6 bases unmatched. Per the germline V gene, CDR1 is LNHDA and CDR2 is SQIVND (reference sequence). CDR3 DNA: TGTGCCAGTAGGGGGACAGGTAGGGACGAGCAGTACTTC. It yields the protein CASRGTGRDEQYF.

The rearrangement uses TRBV2 and TRBJ1-2; D possibly corresponds to TRBD1 (5 bases). Germline V gene sequence: CDR1 SNHLY, CDR2 FYNNEI. The CDR3 consists of 17 residues. V dropped 0 bases and J dropped 3 bases, with 17 bases sitting between them. The CDR3 is CASSEAGWGEVDYGYTF. In DNA form, the CDR3 reads TGTGCCAGCAGTGAAGCTGGTTGGGGGGAAGTAGACTATGGCTACACCTTC.

The V call is TRBV7-3, the J call TRBJ1-1; 10 bases are a match to TRBD1. With V trimmed by 5 bases and J by 5 bases, 5 bases remained unmatched. Per the germline V gene, CDR1 is SGHTA and CDR2 is FQGTGA. The CDR3 spans 14 residues. This CDR3 reads CASSRTGGGTEAFF. Written as DNA, the CDR3 is TGTGCCAGCAGCAGGACAGGGGGGGGTACTGAAGCTTTCTTT.

This sequence joins TRBV10-3 and TRBJ2-1; 12 bases are shared with TRBD2. CDR3 size: 17 residues. Germline values: CDR1 ENHRY, CDR2 SYGVKD. V lost 6 bases and J lost 4; bases outside the gene matches: 10. CDR3 nucleotide sequence: TGTGCCATCAGCTGGACTAGCGGGGACACCGGGTACAATGAGCAGTTCTTC. Translated, it gives CAISWTSGDTGYNEQFF.

The chain uses TRBV19 and TRBJ1-5; D gene ambiguous. Germline values: CDR1 LNHDA, CDR2 SQIVND (reference sequence). Trimming stripped 2 bases from V and 5 bases from J, with 10 bases between. There are 14 residues in the CDR3. CDR3 in amino acids: CASSIYEGYQPQHF. CDR3 DNA sequence: TGTGCCAGTAGTATATATGAGGGCTATCAGCCCCAGCATTTT.

This clone occurred a few times. This chain connects TRBV6-1 to TRBJ2-4; 7 nucleotides match TRBD1. This CDR3 comprises 14 residues. V lost 1 base to trimming and J lost 9 bases; unmatched junction nucleotides: 6. Germline V gene data show CDR1 as MNHNS and CDR2 as SASEGT. CDR3 coding DNA: TGTGCCAGCAGTGAAGACAGGGGATGGAGCATTCAGTACTTC. Its protein is CASSEDRGWSIQYF.

Remarks on this clone: A read error may produce the germline difference seen at one junction end. V is TRBV7-6 and J is TRBJ1-5, with TRBD1 matching 7 bases. The CDR3 is 17 residues long. Germline CDR1 reads SGHVS; CDR2 reads FNYEAQ. Here the CDR3 reads CASSFGVDRVGNEPQHF. The DNA for the CDR3 is TGTGCCAGCAGCTTCGGAGTCGACAGGGTGGGCAATGAGCCCCAGCATTTT.

V is TRBV9 and J is TRBJ1-3; the D is unclear. The V end was cut by 2 bases, the J end by 4 bases, with 13 bases between. Germline CDR1 is SGDLS and CDR2 is YYNGEE. The CDR3 length is 15 residues. The CDR3 sequence: CASSVEGFGGNTIYF. CDR3 sequence (DNA): TGTGCCAGCAGCGTGGAGGGCTTTGGCGGAAACACCATATATTTT.

For the CDR3, the DNA is TGTGCCAGCAGGCGGGGGGTTACTCAGCCCCAGCATTTT. This gives the protein CASRRGVTQPQHF. V usage is TRBV6-5 and J usage is TRBJ1-5, with TRBD1 as a possible D gene (5 bases). Looked up from germline, CDR1 is MNHEY and CDR2 is SVGAGI. Trimming stripped 6 bases from V and 6 bases from J, with 12 bases between. The CDR3 spans 13 residues.

The chain carries TRBV5-1 and TRBJ1-6, with 7 bases fitting TRBD1. Germline V gene sequence: CDR1 SGHRS, CDR2 YFSETQ. J gave up 9 bases and V 0 bases, and 6 bases lay outside the gene matches. This CDR3 contains 15 residues. DNA for the CDR3: TGCGCCAGCAGCTTGGATCAGGGGGTAGGTTCACCCCTCCACTTT. Its protein product is CASSLDQGVGSPLHF.

For this clone: Sequence at one end of the junction differs from germline and may be a read error. The chain is built from TRBV6-1 and TRBJ2-7; D may be TRBD2 (6 bases). Germline CDR1 reads MNHNS; CDR2 reads SASEGT. CDR3 length: 12 residues. CDR3 loop: CASGGIGGTWNF. The CDR3 nucleotides read TGTGCCAGCGGAGGGATAGGAGGGACCTGGAACTTC.

This chain uses TRBV5-5 with TRBJ1-4, with 8 bases aligning to TRBD1. The length of the CDR3 is 14 residues. The germline V gene encodes CDR1 SGHKS and CDR2 YYEKEE (reference sequence). V lost 4 bases and J lost 4; bases outside the gene matches: 3. The CDR3 protein is CASSPTGDNEKLFF. The CDR3 DNA follows: TGTGCCAGCAGCCCGACAGGGGATAATGAAAAACTGTTTTTT.

Worth noting for this clone: The CDR3 carries no conserved terminal phenylalanine or tryptophan, so it likely arises from a read error. The chain carries TRBV12-5 and TRBJ1-1; a weak D match, TRBD1 (6 bases). V lost 10 bases and J lost 4, with 19 bases in between. The germline V gene has CDR1 LGHNT and CDR2 FRNRAP. The CDR3 has 14 residues. For the CDR3, the DNA is TGTGCTACCTTGGACAGCCAAGGGGGCACTGAAGCTTTCCTT. Amino acid sequence: CATLDSQGGTEAFL.

The V gene is TRBV5-6, the J gene TRBJ2-7; D remains unclear. Germline CDR1 and CDR2: SGHDT and YYEEEE. The CDR3 runs 15 residues. Between the trimmed V and J ends, which lost 0 bases and 0 bases, there was a span of 10 bases. The CDR3 region has the DNA TGTGCCAGCAGCTTGGAGCTCCGATACTCCTACGAGCAGTACTTC. This codes for CASSLELRYSYEQYF.

The J gene is TRBJ1-5, the V gene TRBV28; D gene uncertain. Trimming removed 8 bases from V and 7 bases from J, with 6 bases in between. Germline CDR1 and CDR2: MDHEN and SYDVKM. CDR3 length equals 10 residues. The CDR3 bases are TGTGCCAGCGGGGAGCAGCCCCAGCATTTT. It codes for CASGEQPQHF. Drawing the rest from reference TRBV28 and TRBJ1-5, the complete variable domain is DVKVTQSSRYLVKRTGEKVFLECVQDMDHENMFWYRQDPGLGLRLIYFSYDVKMKEKGDIPEGYSVSREKKERFSLILESASTNQTSMYLCASGEQPQHFGDGTRLSIL.

The CDR3 protein is CASSQGRNQPQHF. In nucleotides, the CDR3 is TGTGCCAGCAGTCAGGGGAGAAATCAGCCCCAGCATTTT. This chain links TRBV6-5 with TRBJ1-5; a weak D match, TRBD1 (6 bases). There are 13 residues in the CDR3. In germline, CDR1 is MNHEY, CDR2 SVGAGI. The ends were cut back, 5 bases at V and 4 bases at J, with 9 bases in the middle.

The sample holds one count of this clone. The chain carries TRBV5-1 and TRBJ2-5, with D possibly matching TRBD2 (6 bases). CDR1 and CDR2 from the germline V gene are SGHRS and YFSETQ. CDR3 length: 13 amino acids. V lost 4 bases to trimming and J lost 1 base, with 8 bases between them. The CDR3 protein is CASSQTSQETQYF. The CDR3 DNA reads TGCGCCAGCAGCCAGACTAGCCAAGAGACCCAGTACTTC.

The V call is TRBV19, the J call TRBJ2-3; 9 nucleotides line up with TRBD1. CDR3 length: 15 residues. Trimming took 2 bases from V and 3 from J; bases not matched to a gene: 3. The germline gives CDR1 LNHDA, CDR2 SQIVND (reference sequence). CDR3 amino acids: CASSIRDRGTDTQYF. The CDR3 DNA is TGTGCCAGTAGTATACGCGACAGGGGGACAGATACGCAGTATTTT.